These 9 T cell receptor beta chains came from one sample sequenced in a study of blood T cell repertoires in COVID-19. Sequenced by immunoSEQ multiplex PCR; TCRdb stores in-frame clones only, minus some. The repertoire holds almost 90,000 clones, with less than 95% as singletons. Specimen: peripheral blood. These receptors originate from a man in his late teens or twenties with COVID-19, enrolled during active disease.

The genes are TRBV4-1 and TRBJ2-7, with 10 nucleotides matching TRBD2. Germline V lookup: CDR1 MGHRA, CDR2 YSYEKL. J was trimmed by 6 bases and V by 1 base; bases with no gene match: 6. This CDR3 is built from 15 residues. The CDR3 nucleotides are TGCGCCAGCAGCCAAGTTAGCGGGAGGTCTACCGAGCAGTACTTC. Protein sequence: CASSQVSGRSTEQYF.

V is TRBV4-1 and J is TRBJ2-7; D is perhaps TRBD1 (6 bases). V lost 2 bases, J lost 2 bases, and 7 bases lay in between. CDR3 size: 13 residues. Germline V lookup: CDR1 MGHRA, CDR2 YSYEKL. The DNA for the CDR3 is TGCGCCAGCAGCCAAAGACAGGCCTACGAGCAGTACTTC. This gives the protein CASSQRQAYEQYF.

V is TRBV27 and J is TRBJ2-1, with 9 bases aligning to TRBD2. The CDR3 is 15 residues long. CDR1 is MNHEY and CDR2 is SMNVEV in the germline V gene (reference sequence). After removal of 7 bases from V and 6 bases from J, the junction contained 10 bases not matched to a gene. The CDR3 protein is CASKVVAGVGNEQFF. The CDR3 DNA is TGTGCCAGCAAGGTAGTAGCGGGAGTTGGCAATGAGCAGTTCTTC.

The rearrangement links TRBV7-3 to TRBJ2-3; D is ambiguous. Trimming cost V 2 bases and J 14 bases, with 14 bases left between them. The CDR3 length is 12 residues. Per germline, CDR1 SGHTA and CDR2 FQGTGA. CDR3 nucleotide sequence: TGTGCCAGCAGCTTATCAGCGCGTCCGCGGTATTTT. Protein sequence: CASSLSARPRYF.

The chain combines TRBV30 with TRBJ1-6; perhaps TRBD1 as D (6 bases). Germline lookup yields CDR1 GTSNPN and CDR2 SVGIG (reference sequence). With 5 bases removed from V and 11 bases from J, the gap between germline ends came to 22 bases. The CDR3 covers 15 residues. CDR3 DNA: TGTGCCTGGGGATTATGGGGGCAGGGGATCCCACCCCTCCACTTT. Protein sequence: CAWGLWGQGIPPLHF.

The chain carries TRBV7-6 and TRBJ1-2, with 7 positions matching TRBD1. The length of the CDR3 is 16 residues. The V segment lost 5 bases and the J segment 1 base; nucleotides outside the gene matches: 10. In germline, CDR1 is SGHVS, CDR2 FNYEAQ. The DNA for the CDR3 is TGTGCCAGCAGCCCATTCACAGGGGACGATAACTATGGCTACACCTTC. Protein product: CASSPFTGDDNYGYTF.

The chain employs TRBV6-5 and TRBJ2-1, with D maybe TRBD2 (6 bases). Trimming left V 2 bases short and J 3 bases short, with 14 bases between. CDR1 MNHEY and CDR2 SVGAGI come from the germline V gene. This CDR3 region has 16 residues. Written as DNA, the CDR3 is TGTGCCAGCAGTTACGGCTCGGGACTCAGCTACAATGAGCAGTTCTTC. Its protein product is CASSYGSGLSYNEQFF.

This chain links TRBV6-2 or TRBV6-3 with TRBJ1-1, with 7 bases identical to TRBD1. The V gene's germline CDR1 is MNHEY and CDR2 SVGEGT. The CDR3 covers 15 residues. Losses at the gene ends were 8 bases for V and 0 bases for J; bases not matched to a gene: 9. The CDR3 DNA reads as TGTGCCAGCGGCCCGGTAGGGGGCATGAACACTGAAGCTTTCTTT. Translation: CASGPVGGMNTEAFF.

This clone was seen a single time. The chain recombines TRBV14 with TRBJ2-2; perhaps TRBD2 as D (6 bases). Germline V gene lookup returns CDR1 SGHDN and CDR2 FVKESK. The CDR3 has 14 amino acids. Deletions cut 5 bases from V and 3 bases from J, with 10 bases between. Here the CDR3 DNA reads TGTGCCAGCAGCGGTAGCGGACACACCGGGGAGCTGTTTTTT. It yields the protein CASSGSGHTGELFF. The variable domain in full, completed from reference TRBV14 and TRBJ2-2, reads EAGVTQFPSHSVIEKGQTVTLRCDPISGHDNLYWYRRVMGKEIKFLLHFVKESKQDESGMPNNRFLAERTGGTYSTLKVQPAELEDSGVYFCASSGSGHTGELFFGEGSRLTVL.